This TCR beta chain derives from a study of blood T cell repertoires in COVID-19. Study at large: Sites across the United States, Italy and Spain contributed samples from acute and convalescent COVID-19.

With 6 bases clipped from V and 9 bases from J, the junction kept 3 bases outside the gene matches. Per the germline V gene, CDR1 is SQVTM and CDR2 is ANQGSEA. The CDR3 is 10 amino acids. Only in-frame clones appear in the TCRdb table, and some are missing; sequencing was by immunoSEQ multiplex PCR. Here the sample spans around 340,000 clones, approximately 86% being singletons. This clonotype was obtained from a woman aged 55-70 years with COVID-19, enrolled during active disease. The chain is built from TRBV29-1 and TRBJ1-2, with 8 positions matching TRBD1. The source material was peripheral blood. The CDR3 sequence: CSVDRGSYTF. The CDR3 DNA reads TGCAGCGTCGACAGGGGTAGCTACACCTTC.